Each of the 6 T cell receptor beta chains below was sequenced from the same sample in a study of OX40 agonist ivuxolimab in advanced cancers. The library was built by means of the immunoSEQ multiplex PCR assay. Not all clones reach the TCRdb copy of this immuneACCESS table, which keeps in-frame sequences only. Checked studies attribute under half of the gap to unresolved V genes and leave the rest unexplained. The sample yields about 99,000 clones; approximately 95% were counted once. Around 2% of the sample is held by the ten biggest clonotypes. Specimen: CD4+ or CD8+ T cells sorted from blood, collected in a trial of the OX40 agonist ivuxolimab. These receptors were taken from an adult with an advanced solid tumor such as melanoma, head and neck, liver or kidney cancer.

J is TRBJ2-3 and V is TRBV6-4; 10 nucleotides match TRBD2. The J segment lost 4 bases and the V segment lost 2 bases, leaving 3 bases of the junction unmatched. Germline values: CDR1 MRHNA, CDR2 SNTAGT. This CDR3 has 15 amino acids. CDR3: CASSDGGTSADTQYF. The CDR3 DNA sequence: TGTGCCAGCAGTGACGGGGGGACTAGCGCAGATACGCAGTATTTT.

V usage is TRBV5-6 and J usage is TRBJ2-3; no clear D. The V and J ends lost 0 bases and 2 bases respectively, with 10 bases between them. This CDR3 contains 15 residues. Germline V lookup: CDR1 SGHDT, CDR2 YYEEEE. The CDR3 nucleotides are TGTGCCAGCAGCTTGGAGACGGAGTTCACAGATACGCAGTATTTT. As protein: CASSLETEFTDTQYF.

The chain joins TRBV19 to TRBJ2-7; maybe TRBD1 (5 bases). Germline CDR1 reads LNHDA; CDR2 reads SQIVND (reference sequence). The germline V and J ends were trimmed by 3 bases and 2 bases, with 11 bases remaining between them. The CDR3 is 14 amino acids. The CDR3, as DNA: TGTGCCAGTAGTATTGGTGGGGCTACCTACGAGCAGTACTTC. Amino acids: CASSIGGATYEQYF.

There are a few counts of this clone. The rearrangement uses TRBV7-9 and TRBJ1-4; 8 bases line up with TRBD1. Losses at the gene ends were 6 bases for V and 5 bases for J; bases not matched to a gene: 11. There are 16 residues in the CDR3. Germline CDR1 is SEHNR and CDR2 is FQNEAQ (reference sequence). The CDR3 nucleotides read TGTGCCAGCAGAGGTCCATACCGGGACAGGAATGAAAAACTGTTTTTT. It translates to CASRGPYRDRNEKLFF.

The chain uses TRBV4-3 and TRBJ2-2; D might be TRBD2 (5 bases). With 4 bases removed from V and 2 bases from J, the gap between germline ends came to 14 bases. The CDR3 loop spans 16 amino acids. CDR1 is LGHNA, CDR2 YSLEER, per germline. CDR3 coding DNA: TGCGCCAGCAGCCCGATAGAGGGCGGTAACACCGGGGAGCTGTTTTTT. It specifies CASSPIEGGNTGELFF.

This clone was seen a single time. As DNA, the CDR3 is TGTGCCAGCAGTTTATCCCCAGGGGGGCAAGAGACCCAGTACTTC. The encoded protein is CASSLSPGGQETQYF. This chain links TRBV27 with TRBJ2-5; perhaps TRBD1 as D (7 bases). Germline V gene data show CDR1 as MNHEY and CDR2 as SMNVEV (reference sequence). The CDR3 is 15 residues long. Trimming cost V 0 bases and J 2 bases, with 10 bases left between them.